The T cell receptor beta chain under discussion was sequenced for a study of Graves' ophthalmopathy and Graves' hyperthyroidism. Study results and caveats: In blood, most expanded thyroid clonotypes above 0.001 frequency were also detected. Ophthalmopathy progression cases were predicted by the model with about 70% sensitivity and approximately 74% specificity.

For this clonotype: What it binds is not known.

From RNA, the CDR3 regions of TCR beta chains were amplified and sequenced. Amplification began with first-round RT-PCR using HTBI primers, then second-round multiplex PCR was performed. TCRdb re-analysed the multiplex PCR reads in MiXCR, keeping a single row per CDR3 protein. The sample carries hundreds of thousands of distinct CDR3 sequences, less than 55% recorded once. Germline V gives CDR1 SQVTM, CDR2 ANQGSEA. There are 12 residues in the CDR3. Trimming removed 6 bases at V and 5 bases at J, with 13 bases between. Ophthalmopathy cases showed moderate-to-severe activity, scoring CAS ≥3 and NOSPECS ≥4, with duration under 3 months. Physicians reached a diagnosis by relying on clinical symptoms, serum thyroxine, TRAb, thyroid ultrasound and orbital computed tomography.

This chain links TRBV29-1 with TRBJ1-1, with D possibly matching TRBD1 (6 bases). The TCR was taken from an adult man with Graves' ophthalmopathy. Sequenced input: peripheral blood. CDR3 loop: CSVKRGGTEAFF. The CDR3 nucleotides are TGCAGCGTCAAGAGGGGGGGAACTGAAGCTTTCTTT.